The 8 T cell receptor beta chains listed next were all sequenced from one sample in a study of blood T cell repertoires in COVID-19. This table comes from immunoSEQ multiplex PCR, and its TCRdb copy is limited to in-frame clones, with some not included. In the table there are approximately 300,000 clones, around 87% of which are singletons. Sequenced material: peripheral blood. The receptors were sampled from a woman between 50 and 59 years old who had recovered from COVID-19.

A few counts support this clone. The CDR3 nucleotides are TGTGCCAGCAGCTTAGGGACATTGAACACTGAAGCTTTCTTT. The encoded protein is CASSLGTLNTEAFF. The rearrangement uses TRBV7-9 and TRBJ1-1; weak D call: TRBD1 (5 bases). CDR1 SEHNR and CDR2 FQNEAQ come from the germline V gene (reference sequence). V dropped 1 base and J dropped 0 bases, with 6 bases sitting between them. The CDR3 covers 14 residues.

This clone was counted once. This chain uses TRBV7-2 with TRBJ1-1; D is unresolved. The CDR3 loop spans 14 amino acids. V gave up 3 bases and J gave up 0 bases, with 8 bases separating them. Germline V lookup: CDR1 SGHTA, CDR2 FQGNSA. DNA for the CDR3: TGTGCCAGCAGCTTGCTGACTGTGAACACTGAAGCTTTCTTT. Translated: CASSLLTVNTEAFF. Filled out from reference TRBV7-2 and TRBJ1-1, the complete variable domain reads GAGVSQSPSNKVTEKGKDVELRCDPISGHTALYWYRQSLGQGLEFLIYFQGNSAPDKSGLPSDRFSAERTGGSVSTLTIQRTQQEDSAVYLCASSLLTVNTEAFFGQGTRLTVV.

V usage is TRBV5-1 and J usage is TRBJ1-2; 8 nucleotides line up with TRBD1. Germline V gene data show CDR1 as SGHRS and CDR2 as YFSETQ. The CDR3 loop spans 15 amino acids. With V trimmed by 3 bases and J by 6 bases, 10 bases remained unmatched. The CDR3, as DNA: TGCGCCAGCAGCTCCGATGACAGGGGACCTAATGGCTACACCTTC. Its translation: CASSSDDRGPNGYTF.

This chain joins TRBV10-2 and TRBJ1-6; the match to TRBD1 covers 8 bases. Unmatched junction bases numbered 2, after V lost 4 bases and J lost 9 bases. Germline loops: CDR1 WSHSY, CDR2 SAAADI. This CDR3 has 13 residues. CDR3 coding DNA: TGCGCCAGCAGTGGGACAGGGTCTTCACCCCTCCACTTT. Amino acid sequence: CASSGTGSSPLHF.

This chain uses TRBV18 with TRBJ2-7; D is possibly TRBD2 (6 bases). The CDR3 length is 16 residues. The germline V and J ends were trimmed by 6 bases and 4 bases, with 22 bases remaining between them. Germline V gives CDR1 KGHSH, CDR2 LQKENI. CDR3 protein: CASSHARDSRRYEQYF. CDR3 coding DNA: TGTGCCAGCTCCCACGCCCGGGACTCCCGAAGGTACGAGCAGTACTTC.

The J gene is TRBJ2-7, the V gene TRBV5-1; the D gene is possibly TRBD1 (5 bases). V lost 0 bases and J lost 2, with 12 bases in between. CDR1 SGHRS and CDR2 YFSETQ come from the germline V gene. CDR3 size: 15 residues. In DNA form, the CDR3 reads TGCGCCAGCAGCTTGGCGGGCAGGGTGACCTACGAGCAGTACTTC. It codes for CASSLAGRVTYEQYF.

This chain links TRBV27 with TRBJ2-2, with D hard to call. There are 14 residues in the CDR3. CDR1 and CDR2 (germline): MNHEY, SMNVEV (reference sequence). With 4 bases removed from V and 0 bases from J, the gap between germline ends came to 6 bases. CDR3 bases: TGTGCCAGCAGTTCCTTCCCGAACACCGGGGAGCTGTTTTTT. It codes for CASSSFPNTGELFF.

The V and J genes are TRBV3-1 (or the pseudogene TRBV3-2) and TRBJ2-7; unclear D gene. Trimming removed 4 bases at V and 3 bases at J, with 7 bases between. Looked up from germline, CDR1 is LGHDT and CDR2 is YNNKEL (reference sequence). CDR3 length: 12 amino acids. The CDR3 protein is CASSLGLYEQYF. Written as DNA, the CDR3 is TGTGCCAGCAGCCTGGGCCTCTACGAGCAGTACTTC.